This T cell receptor (beta chain) stems from a study of cytotoxic CD8 clonotypes in ibrutinib-treated CLL. Germline V gene lookup returns CDR1 MNHEY and CDR2 SVGAGI. This CDR3 has 13 amino acids. Trimming left V 2 bases short and J 5 bases short, with 9 bases between. Study-wide points: Patients with sustained remission and those progressing were sampled at differing times.

The protocol was immunoSEQ multiplex PCR, while the TCRdb copy is restricted to in-frame clones and leaves out a portion. The data show more than 200,000 clones, with 70% seen just once and 15% held by the top ten. This clone was found a few times. The antigen is unknown. The clonotype originates from a human donor with chronic lymphocytic leukemia. The chain has TRBV6-5 and TRBJ1-2, with D uncertain. The sequencing used PBMCs, collected after 24 months of ibrutinib treatment. The CDR3: CASSYQLNYGYTF. The DNA for the CDR3 is TGTGCCAGCAGTTACCAGCTGAATTATGGCTACACCTTC.